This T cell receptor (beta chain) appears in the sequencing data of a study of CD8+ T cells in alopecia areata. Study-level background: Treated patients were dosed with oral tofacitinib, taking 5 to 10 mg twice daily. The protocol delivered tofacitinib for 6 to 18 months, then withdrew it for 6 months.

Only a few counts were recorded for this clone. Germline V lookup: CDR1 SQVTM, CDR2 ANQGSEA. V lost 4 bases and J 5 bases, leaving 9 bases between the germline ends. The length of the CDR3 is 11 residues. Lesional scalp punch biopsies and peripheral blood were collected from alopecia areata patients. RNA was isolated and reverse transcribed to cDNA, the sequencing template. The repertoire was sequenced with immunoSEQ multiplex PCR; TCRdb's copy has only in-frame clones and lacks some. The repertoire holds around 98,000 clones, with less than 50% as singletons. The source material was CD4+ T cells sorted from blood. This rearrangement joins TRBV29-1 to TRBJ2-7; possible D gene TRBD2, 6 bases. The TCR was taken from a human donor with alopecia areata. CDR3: CSVARENEQYF. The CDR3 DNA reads TGCAGCGTTGCCCGGGAGAACGAGCAGTACTTC.